This T cell receptor beta chain appears in the sequencing data of a study of blood T cell repertoires in COVID-19 (dated by TCRdb to 2018 to 2020). General notes on the study: Collaborator samples came from the United States, Italy and Spain and covered acute and convalescent phases of COVID-19. The prospective study material was composed of cDNA or gDNA derived from T cells, B-cell-depleted T cells, or PBMCs. Deeply sampled blood TCRbeta repertoires from subjects exposed to, actively infected with, or recovered from COVID-19 were included in the dataset. The repertoires were released in a freely available public database meant as a resource for research on the immune response to SARS-CoV-2. The samples were drawn from the first 160 participants of the ongoing ImmuneRACE study and from 1,254 subjects provided by 6 global collaborators. The sample metadata nearly always contained a de-identified subject ID, COVID-19 status, age in years and sex. Where available, HLA class I and class II types were taken from metadata supplied by the sample provider and were not determined by assay-based typing. The investigation overall reported the following: The quantity of clinical and demographic metadata differed by source and by participant and was supplied without curation.

Collaborating institutions collected whole blood in K2EDTA tubes following their own protocols. Collaborator samples were shipped for TCRbeta analysis as frozen whole blood, isolated PBMCs, or DNA extracted from either sample type. The CDR3, cysteine through phenylalanine, is 13 amino acids long. Only the CDR3 portion is preserved as DNA: 39 bases, with reading frame beginning at the first base. The germline V and J ends show losses of 2 bases and 2 bases respectively, and no gene match explains 2 bases of the junction. The germline V gene (reference sequence) gives CDR1 as GTSNPN and CDR2 as SVGIG. TCRbeta CDR3 regions were amplified from genomic DNA using the immunoSEQ Assay, a bias-controlled multiplex PCR. In the paper's pipeline: The number of nucleated cells in each sample was estimated by amplification of reference gene primers within the assay. To quantify the absolute abundance of each unique TCRbeta CDR3 rearrangement, sequence reads were collapsed and filtered. For each sample, productive Simpson clonality was calculated by taking the square root of Simpson's diversity index across productive rearrangements. TCRdb retrieved this table from immuneACCESS and kept in-frame rearrangements only. Not all clones are present; in checked studies, unresolved V genes account for under half, and no reason is known for the remainder. The DNA gave D and trimming, while V, J and clone size come from that table. The sample table shows 150,000 to 200,000 clones, and more than 75% are seen once. Jointly, the top ten make up around 17% of the sample.

Comment on this clone: Which antigen it targets is not known. Base qualities were left out, and no much larger clone turns up one base away.

The TCR was taken from a man between 60 and 75 years old with active or convalescent COVID-19. The V and J segments used are TRBV30 and TRBJ1-1, with 7 bases aligning to TRBD1. The sample comprised peripheral blood. The DNA sequence is TGTGCCTGGAGTCACAGGGGTAACACTGAAGCTTTCTTT. It encodes CAWSHRGNTEAFF.